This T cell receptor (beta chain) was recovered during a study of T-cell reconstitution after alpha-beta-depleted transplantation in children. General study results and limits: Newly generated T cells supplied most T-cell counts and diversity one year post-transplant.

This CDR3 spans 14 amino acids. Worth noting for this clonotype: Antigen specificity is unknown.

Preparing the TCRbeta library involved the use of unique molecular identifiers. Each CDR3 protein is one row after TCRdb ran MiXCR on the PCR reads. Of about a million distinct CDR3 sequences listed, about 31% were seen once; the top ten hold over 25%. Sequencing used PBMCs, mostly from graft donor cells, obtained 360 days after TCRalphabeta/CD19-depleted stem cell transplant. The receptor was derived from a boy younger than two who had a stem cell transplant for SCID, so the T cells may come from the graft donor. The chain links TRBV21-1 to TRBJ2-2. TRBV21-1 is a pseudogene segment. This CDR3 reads CASSKEAQPGELFF. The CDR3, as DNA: TGTGCCAGCAGCAAAGAGGCACAGCCCGGGGAGCTGTTTTTT.